Listed below are T cell receptor beta chains from one sample, sequenced in a study of blood T cell repertoires in COVID-19. Assay: immunoSEQ multiplex PCR; the TCRdb copy retains only in-frame clones and omits some. The repertoire holds 15,000 to 20,000 clones, with over 75% as singletons. Sequenced sample: peripheral blood. The receptor set was obtained from a woman between 65 and 79 years old with active COVID-19. Each CDR3 is given with its conserved first and last residue.

CDR3 length: 13
V gene: TRBV5-5
CDR3 protein: CASSLGYRVGAFF

CDR3 length: 16
V gene: TRBV7-2
CDR3 protein: CASSLAGGLTYNEQFF

CDR3 length: 12
V gene: TRBV28
CDR3 protein: CASSLRTEPQHF

CDR3 length: 16
V gene: TRBV5-1
CDR3 protein: CASTLASGRSTDTQYF

CDR3 length: 15
V gene: TRBV6-5
CDR3 protein: CASTPSRTGNEKLFF

CDR3 length: 11
V gene: TRBV7-2
CDR3 protein: CASSLVGAGTF

CDR3 length: 15
V gene: TRBV5-1
CDR3 protein: CASSLEDMGTGELFF

CDR3 length: 12
V gene: TRBV2
CDR3 protein: CASSLGAQPQHF

CDR3 length: 11
V gene: TRBV2
CDR3 protein: CASTGNNEQFF

CDR3 length: 18
V gene: TRBV28
CDR3 protein: CASSLRPQGRRNTGELFF

CDR3 length: 14
V gene: TRBV27
CDR3 protein: CASSYSAGANVLTF